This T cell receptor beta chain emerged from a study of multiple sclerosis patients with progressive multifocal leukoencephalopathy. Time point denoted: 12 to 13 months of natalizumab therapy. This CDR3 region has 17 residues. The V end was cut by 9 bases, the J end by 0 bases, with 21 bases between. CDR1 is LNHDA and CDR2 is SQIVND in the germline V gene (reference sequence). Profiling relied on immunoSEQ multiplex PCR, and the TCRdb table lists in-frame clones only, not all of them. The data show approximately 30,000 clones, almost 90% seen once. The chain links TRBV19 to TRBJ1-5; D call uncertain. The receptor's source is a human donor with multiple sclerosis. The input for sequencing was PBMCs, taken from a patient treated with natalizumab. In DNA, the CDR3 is TGTGCCAGCTCGATGGGCGCCGGGAGGCTTAGCAATCAGCCCCAGCATTTT. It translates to CASSMGAGRLSNQPQHF.